This entry lists 28 T cell receptor beta chains sequenced from one sample in a study of shared clonotypes between healthy human individuals (dated by TCRdb to about 2020). Library construction relied on the immunoSEQ multiplex PCR assay. TCRdb took this table from immuneACCESS and kept in-frame rearrangements with V and J called. Such tables lack part of the clones; where checked against another copy, unresolved V genes explain under half of the gap, and the rest is unexplained. This sample comprises fewer than 2.5 million clones, roughly 93% of them detected only once. In total, the top ten clones hold 0.36% of the sample. Sequencing was done on a sample of naive CD4+ T cells from PBMCs. This specimen's cell subset or site label, interpreted: CD45RA+ positively selected. Receptors originate from a man aged 18 to 29 in good health. Some clones in this sample may be carry-over from other donors' samples.

This clone was seen only a few times. Other DNA sequences of this sample code for an identical CDR3. V usage is TRBV7-2 and J usage is TRBJ1-2; D is ambiguous. CDR3 length: 13 amino acids. Germline CDR1 is SGHTA and CDR2 is FQGNSA. V gave up 0 bases and J gave up 5 bases, with 7 bases separating them. CDR3 nucleotides: TGTGCCAGCAGCTTAGCGGGCAGTTATGGCTACACCTTC. Translated: CASSLAGSYGYTF.

This clone has just one count. The V gene is TRBV7-3, the J gene TRBJ1-3, with D tentatively TRBD1 (5 bases). The CDR3 sequence is 15 residues long. CDR1 and CDR2 (germline): SGHTA, FQGTGA. V lost 4 bases and J lost 2, with 12 bases in between. The CDR3: CASSSGPGAGNTIYF. The CDR3 coding sequence is TGTGCCAGCAGCTCGGGCCCGGGGGCTGGAAACACCATATATTTT. The variable domain in full, completed from reference TRBV7-3 and TRBJ1-3, reads GAGVSQTPSNKVTEKGKYVELRCDPISGHTALYWYRQSLGQGPEFLIYFQGTGAADDSGLPNDRFFAVRPEGSVSTLKIQRTERGDSAVYLCASSSGPGAGNTIYFGEGSWLTVV.

The rearrangement joins TRBV4-1 to TRBJ2-2; 8 bases line up with TRBD2. The CDR3 covers 16 residues. Germline V gives CDR1 MGHRA, CDR2 YSYEKL. J lost 4 bases, V lost 1 base, and 5 bases had no gene match. The CDR3 coding sequence is TGCGCCAGCAGCCAAGGGCGGGGGGCGCGCACCGGGGAGCTGTTTTTT. Protein: CASSQGRGARTGELFF.

The J gene is TRBJ1-6, the V gene TRBV28; D might be TRBD1 (6 bases). V lost 5 bases and J 0 bases, leaving 11 bases between the germline ends. This CDR3 has 16 amino acids. Germline V CDR1 and CDR2: MDHEN, SYDVKM. The CDR3 DNA sequence: TGTGCCAGCAGTGTGCAGGGGAGCTCCTATAATTCACCCCTCCACTTT. The encoded protein is CASSVQGSSYNSPLHF.

The CDR3 DNA reads as TGCGCCAGCAGCTTGGATTTAACCGCCACAGATACGCAGTATTTT. It is translated as CASSLDLTATDTQYF. The rearrangement links TRBV5-1 to TRBJ2-3; D gene unclear. The CDR3 covers 15 residues. The germline V and J ends were trimmed by 0 bases and 2 bases, with 10 bases remaining between them. Per germline, CDR1 SGHRS and CDR2 YFSETQ. The full variable domain, completed using reference TRBV5-1 and TRBJ2-3, is KAGVTQTPRYLIKTRGQQVTLSCSPISGHRSVSWYQQTPGQGLQFLFEYFSETQRNKGNFPGRFSGRQFSNSRSEMNVSTLELGDSALYLCASSLDLTATDTQYFGPGTRLTVL.

This clone was counted only a few times. V and J are TRBV7-9 and TRBJ1-5, with no clear D. Trimming removed 4 bases at V and 5 bases at J, with 9 bases between. The germline gives CDR1 SEHNR, CDR2 FQNEAQ (reference sequence). The CDR3 is made up of 13 amino acids. CDR3 residues: CASSSEGHQPQHF. The CDR3 region has the DNA TGTGCCAGCAGCTCCGAGGGCCATCAGCCCCAGCATTTT.

The V and J genes are TRBV11-2 and TRBJ2-3; tentative D call: TRBD2 (6 bases). Trimming pared 4 bases from V and 0 bases from J, leaving 8 bases between. The CDR3 is made up of 14 amino acids. Germline CDR1 reads SGHAT; CDR2 reads FQNNGV. The CDR3 loop reads CASSSGTSTDTQYF. CDR3 DNA: TGTGCCAGCAGCTCCGGGACTAGCACAGATACGCAGTATTTT.

This chain connects TRBV30 to TRBJ2-1, with D perhaps being TRBD1 or TRBD2 (5 bases each). Trimming pared 2 bases from V and 3 bases from J, leaving 14 bases between. CDR3 length equals 15 residues. From germline, CDR1 is GTSNPN and CDR2 SVGIG (reference sequence). The CDR3 nucleotides are TGTGCCTGGAGTCCACCGGGACGGCACTACAATGAGCAGTTCTTC. Its translation: CAWSPPGRHYNEQFF.

This clone was counted only a few times. CDR3 protein: CASSVSSPDTQYF. Written as DNA, the CDR3 is TGTGCCAGCAGCGTAAGTTCCCCAGATACGCAGTATTTT. This chain links TRBV9 with TRBJ2-3; D gene ambiguous. V was pared by 1 base and J by 4 bases, with 7 bases between. This CDR3 region has 13 residues. From germline, CDR1 is SGDLS and CDR2 YYNGEE.

This chain uses TRBV2 with TRBJ2-1; 15 nucleotides agree with TRBD2. The CDR3 has 14 amino acids. Per the germline V gene, CDR1 is SNHLY and CDR2 is FYNNEI. V was clipped by 10 bases and J by 15 bases; unmatched bases: 13. The CDR3 protein is CATALGLAGGSRFF. DNA for the CDR3: TGTGCCACCGCCCTGGGACTAGCGGGAGGTAGCCGGTTCTTC.

CDR3 in amino acids: CASSSPTSVSYNEQFF. As DNA, the CDR3 is TGTGCCAGCAGCTCTCCCACTAGCGTCTCCTACAATGAGCAGTTCTTC. The chain carries TRBV11-2 and TRBJ2-1; 7 bases match TRBD2. The V and J ends lost 4 bases and 0 bases, in that order; junction bases with no gene match: 6. There are 16 residues in the CDR3. CDR1 SGHAT and CDR2 FQNNGV come from the germline V gene.

The V call is TRBV10-3, the J call TRBJ2-7; D may be TRBD1 or TRBD2 (5 bases each). Trimming shortened V by 4 bases and J by 6 bases, and 13 bases separated the two germline ends. The V gene's germline CDR1 is ENHRY and CDR2 SYGVKD. The CDR3 consists of 13 residues. The CDR3 here is CAISGGADSEQYF. The CDR3 DNA reads as TGTGCCATCAGTGGAGGGGCTGACAGCGAGCAGTACTTC.

On this clone itself: The same CDR3 can be traced to other DNA sequences in this sample. This chain links TRBV18 with TRBJ2-7; TRBD1 aligns across 9 bases. The trim removed 3 bases at V and 3 bases at J, leaving 6 bases unmatched. The CDR3 is made up of 15 amino acids. Per the germline V gene, CDR1 is KGHSH and CDR2 is LQKENI. The DNA for the CDR3 is TGTGCCAGCTCACCCTTACAGGGGGCTAGCTACGAGCAGTACTTC. Protein sequence: CASSPLQGASYEQYF.

This clone has only one observation. This chain uses TRBV4-3 with TRBJ1-2, with TRBD1 as a possible D gene (5 bases). Germline V gene data show CDR1 as LGHNA and CDR2 as YSLEER. This CDR3 region has 15 residues. Trimming removed 0 bases from V and 6 bases from J, with 14 bases in between. The CDR3 nucleotides are TGCGCCAGCAGCCAAGAACGGTCCTGGGGGGATGGCTACACCTTC. Translated, it gives CASSQERSWGDGYTF.

The rearrangement joins TRBV28 to TRBJ1-2; TRBD1 matches 11 bases. V dropped 6 bases and J dropped 8; count of bases not matched to a gene: 8. The germline CDR1 and CDR2 sequences are MDHEN and SYDVKM. The CDR3 totals 14 residues. For the CDR3, the DNA is TGTGCCAGCAGCCTCCACGGACAGGGGGCCGGCTACACCTTC. Its protein product is CASSLHGQGAGYTF.

The rearrangement links TRBV28 to TRBJ1-2, with D possibly TRBD1 on 5 matching bases. V was cut by 7 bases and J by 2 bases, with 8 bases left in between. The germline gives CDR1 MDHEN, CDR2 SYDVKM. The CDR3 consists of 12 residues. The CDR3 bases are TGTGCCAGCAAGACAGACAACTATGGCTACACCTTC. It translates to CASKTDNYGYTF.

The V and J genes are TRBV28 and TRBJ2-7; 8 nucleotides match TRBD1. The CDR3 has 14 residues. Germline CDR1 MDHEN, CDR2 SYDVKM. J was trimmed by 3 bases and V by 10 bases; bases with no gene match: 11. The CDR3, as DNA: TGTGCCACCACTCCGAACAGGGGGAACTACGAGCAGTACTTC. The encoded protein is CATTPNRGNYEQYF.

The rearrangement joins TRBV6-4 to TRBJ1-5; D call uncertain. The V gene lost 7 bases and the J gene lost 5 bases, with 18 bases spanning the gap. This CDR3 has 15 amino acids. Germline V CDR1 and CDR2: MRHNA, SNTAGT. CDR3: CASIPSALADQPQHF. CDR3 nucleotides: TGTGCCAGCATCCCTTCGGCCCTTGCTGATCAGCCCCAGCATTTT.

Concerning this clone itself: Other DNA sequences from this sample encode an identical CDR3 as well. The V gene is TRBV28, the J gene TRBJ1-4; 8 bases fit TRBD1. The germline gives CDR1 MDHEN, CDR2 SYDVKM. The CDR3 extends over 15 amino acids. V was pared by 5 bases and J by 0 bases, with 2 bases of the junction left unmatched. This chain's CDR3 is CASSKQGATNEKLFF. The CDR3 DNA sequence: TGTGCCAGCAGTAAACAGGGGGCAACTAATGAAAAACTGTTTTTT. Filled out from reference TRBV28 and TRBJ1-4, the complete variable domain reads DVKVTQSSRYLVKRTGEKVFLECVQDMDHENMFWYRQDPGLGLRLIYFSYDVKMKEKGDIPEGYSVSREKKERFSLILESASTNQTSMYLCASSKQGATNEKLFFGSGTQLSVL.

V gene TRBV28 combines with J gene TRBJ1-1; D unclear. This CDR3 region has 14 residues. Germline V gene sequence: CDR1 MDHEN, CDR2 SYDVKM. Trimming pared 2 bases from V and 4 bases from J, leaving 11 bases between. CDR3 amino acids: CASSLMQISTEAFF. CDR3 bases: TGTGCCAGCAGTTTAATGCAGATCTCCACTGAAGCTTTCTTT. The full variable domain, its missing parts supplied by reference TRBV28 and TRBJ1-1, is DVKVTQSSRYLVKRTGEKVFLECVQDMDHENMFWYRQDPGLGLRLIYFSYDVKMKEKGDIPEGYSVSREKKERFSLILESASTNQTSMYLCASSLMQISTEAFFGQGTRLTVV.

The V call is TRBV27, the J call TRBJ1-1; possible D gene TRBD1, 5 bases. Deletions cut 4 bases from V and 3 bases from J, with 12 bases between. The germline gives CDR1 MNHEY, CDR2 SMNVEV (reference sequence). The CDR3 loop spans 14 amino acids. This chain's CDR3 is CASSSYGRDTEAFF. The CDR3 coding sequence is TGTGCCAGCAGTTCATATGGCAGGGACACTGAAGCTTTCTTT.

The rearrangement links TRBV10-1 to TRBJ2-3; 9 bases fit TRBD1. Germline V gene lookup returns CDR1 WNHNN and CDR2 SYGVQD (reference sequence). Trimming took 8 bases from V and 1 from J; bases not matched to a gene: 1. This CDR3 has 13 residues. The CDR3 DNA reads TGCGCCAGCGGGACAGGGCGCACAGATACGCAGTATTTT. Its protein product is CASGTGRTDTQYF.

The chain recombines TRBV10-3 with TRBJ2-1, with D possibly being TRBD2 (6 bases). The V gene lost 5 bases and the J gene lost 5 bases, with 22 bases spanning the gap. CDR3 size: 17 residues. The germline gives CDR1 ENHRY, CDR2 SYGVKD. The CDR3 here is CAISMGGRPPGNNEQFF. CDR3 nucleotide sequence: TGTGCCATCAGTATGGGGGGTAGGCCACCGGGGAACAATGAGCAGTTCTTC.

A few counts support this clone. CDR3 loop: CASSLLGRELGYTF. CDR3 DNA: TGTGCCAGCAGTTTATTGGGCAGGGAACTGGGCTACACCTTC. The chain combines TRBV27 with TRBJ1-2, with D possibly being TRBD1 (5 bases). The CDR3 is 14 amino acids. Per the germline V gene, CDR1 is MNHEY and CDR2 is SMNVEV (reference sequence). Trimming took off 1 base at V and 8 bases at J, with 14 bases between the two ends.

The chain has TRBV9 and TRBJ2-3, with 7 bases lining up with TRBD2. Germline V lookup: CDR1 SGDLS, CDR2 YYNGEE. The CDR3 is 15 amino acids. The trim removed 4 bases at V and 0 bases at J, leaving 5 bases unmatched. The CDR3 is CASSLSSGSTDTQYF. The CDR3 coding sequence is TGTGCCAGCAGCCTATCTAGCGGAAGCACAGATACGCAGTATTTT.

The rearrangement links TRBV5-4 to TRBJ2-1; D is unresolved. The CDR3 loop spans 14 amino acids. Germline V gene data show CDR1 as SGHNT and CDR2 as YYREEE (reference sequence). V lost 4 bases and J 6 bases, leaving 14 bases between the germline ends. This chain's CDR3 is CASSPVGWGNEQFF. The DNA for the CDR3 is TGTGCCAGCAGCCCGGTGGGGTGGGGCAATGAGCAGTTCTTC.

The rearrangement uses TRBV7-8 and TRBJ1-3; 7 nucleotides agree with TRBD1. This CDR3 has 15 residues. Germline lookup yields CDR1 SGHVS and CDR2 FQNEAQ. V lost 5 bases to trimming and J lost 0 bases; unmatched junction nucleotides: 4. The DNA for the CDR3 is TGTGCCAGCAGCCCAGACAGGGCCTCTGGAAACACCATATATTTT. Its protein product is CASSPDRASGNTIYF.

Here the CDR3 reads CASSQTRSADTQYF. CDR3 coding DNA: TGTGCCAGCAGCCAGACACGTTCGGCAGATACGCAGTATTTT. V usage is TRBV7-2 and J usage is TRBJ2-3; D unclear. The germline CDR1 and CDR2 sequences are SGHTA and FQGNSA. With 5 bases removed from V and 4 bases from J, the gap between germline ends came to 13 bases. The CDR3 loop spans 14 amino acids.